Listed here are 21 T cell receptor beta chains from one sample, sequenced in a study of T cell changes during pregnancy in multiple sclerosis. Some clones are missing from TCRdb's copy, which holds only in-frame ones; the method was immunoSEQ multiplex PCR. The sample has more than 55,000 clones; 90% to 95% are singletons. Material: CD8+ T cells from peripheral blood mononuclear cells, obtained in the third trimester of pregnancy. The receptors shown here come from a female donor with multiple sclerosis, enrolled in a pregnancy study.

The gene calls are TRBV25-1 and TRBJ2-2; TRBD2 aligns across 15 bases. The CDR3 is made up of 18 amino acids. V was pared by 4 bases and J by 4 bases, with 7 bases of the junction left unmatched. Germline V CDR1 and CDR2: MGHDK, SYGVNS. CDR3 sequence: CASSAGLAGGPGTGELFF. CDR3 nucleotide sequence: TGTGCCAGCAGTGCCGGACTAGCGGGAGGGCCCGGCACCGGGGAGCTGTTTTTT.

This clone came up once. This chain links TRBV7-9 with TRBJ1-5; D ambiguous. V lost 5 bases, J lost 15 bases, and 5 bases lay in between. Per germline, CDR1 SEHNR and CDR2 FQNEAQ (reference sequence). The CDR3 contains 8 residues. The CDR3: CASSPGHF. The CDR3 region has the DNA TGTGCCAGCAGCCCCGGGCATTTT.

This chain joins TRBV7-8 and TRBJ1-5; D remains unclear. Germline CDR1 SGHVS, CDR2 FQNEAQ. The CDR3 contains 14 residues. Trimming removed 2 bases from V and 8 bases from J, with 13 bases in between. CDR3 protein: CASSLTPPSEPQHF. CDR3 in DNA: TGTGCCAGCAGCTTAACCCCCCCGAGTGAGCCCCAGCATTTT.

The CDR3 DNA is TGTGCCAGCAGCGGAACAGAGAGCACCAATCAGCCCCAGCATTTT. Protein: CASSGTESTNQPQHF. The gene calls are TRBV9 and TRBJ1-5; the D is unclear. The ends were cut back, 3 bases at V and 3 bases at J, with 13 bases in the middle. The germline CDR1 and CDR2 sequences are SGDLS and YYNGEE. There are 15 residues in the CDR3. The full variable domain, in which reference TRBV9 and TRBJ1-5 provide the parts outside the CDR3, is DSGVTQTPKHLITATGQRVTLRCSPRSGDLSVYWYQQSLDQGLQFLIQYYNGEERAKGNILERFSAQQFPDLHSELNLSSLELGDSALYFCASSGTESTNQPQHFGDGTRLSIL.

This chain links TRBV9 with TRBJ2-3, with TRBD1 matching over 11 bases. The CDR3 consists of 17 residues. The V and J ends lost 5 bases and 4 bases, in that order; junction bases with no gene match: 12. CDR1 is SGDLS and CDR2 is YYNGEE in the germline V gene. The CDR3 DNA reads TGTGCCAGCAGGGGGACCGGCGGGACAGGGGGACCAGATACGCAGTATTTT. The encoded protein is CASRGTGGTGGPDTQYF. Combining the CDR3 with reference TRBV9 and TRBJ2-3 gives the whole variable domain DSGVTQTPKHLITATGQRVTLRCSPRSGDLSVYWYQQSLDQGLQFLIQYYNGEERAKGNILERFSAQQFPDLHSELNLSSLELGDSALYFCASRGTGGTGGPDTQYFGPGTRLTVL.

This rearrangement joins TRBV2 to TRBJ2-7, with TRBD1 matching over 8 bases. The V gene end was trimmed by 2 bases and the J gene end by 6 bases; junction bases not matched to a gene: 12. The CDR3 has 16 amino acids. Germline V CDR1 and CDR2: SNHLY, FYNNEI. The CDR3 sequence: CASSELLIQGAPEQYF. The CDR3 DNA reads as TGTGCCAGCAGTGAACTCCTAATCCAGGGGGCGCCCGAGCAGTACTTC.

This chain links TRBV6-6 with TRBJ2-1; TRBD1 is a possible D gene (6 bases). CDR1 MNHNY and CDR2 SVGAGI come from the germline V gene (reference sequence). The CDR3 sequence is 13 residues long. The ends were cut back, 4 bases at V and 9 bases at J, with 13 bases in the middle. CDR3 sequence reads: CASSSAGASEQFF. CDR3 coding DNA: TGTGCCAGCAGTTCGGCAGGGGCTAGTGAGCAGTTCTTC.

V gene TRBV6-5 combines with J gene TRBJ1-4; 9 bases agree with TRBD1. Per germline, CDR1 MNHEY and CDR2 SVGAGI. Trimming removed 4 bases from V and 8 bases from J; junction bases left unmatched: 8. The CDR3 is 15 residues long. The CDR3 coding sequence is TGTGCCAGCAGTTTAACAGGGGGCGCTTGGGAAAAACTGTTTTTT. Protein: CASSLTGGAWEKLFF.

The chain has TRBV28 and TRBJ2-1, with D hard to call. The V and J ends lost 2 bases and 9 bases respectively, with 8 bases between them. Per germline, CDR1 MDHEN and CDR2 SYDVKM. The CDR3 is 12 amino acids. CDR3: CASSLGVSEQFF. The CDR3 bases are TGTGCCAGCAGTTTAGGAGTGTCTGAGCAGTTCTTC.

The rearrangement joins TRBV19 to TRBJ2-7, with TRBD2 as a possible D gene (8 bases). Trimming removed 6 bases from V and 2 bases from J, with 20 bases in between. Per the germline V gene, CDR1 is LNHDA and CDR2 is SQIVND (reference sequence). The CDR3 is made up of 16 amino acids. The DNA of the CDR3 is TGTGCCAGTAGCAGGGGACAGCGGGAGCAGCCCTACGAGCAGTACTTC. Translated: CASSRGQREQPYEQYF.

This chain joins TRBV19 and TRBJ1-2; 8 nucleotides match TRBD1. The CDR3 has 15 residues. Germline V gives CDR1 LNHDA, CDR2 SQIVND (reference sequence). Trimming cost V 6 bases and J 4 bases; bases outside gene matches: 10. CDR3: CASSQGGQDRYGYTF. The CDR3 bases are TGTGCCAGTAGCCAAGGGGGACAGGATCGCTATGGCTACACCTTC.

The V and J genes are TRBV2 and TRBJ2-1; tentative D call: TRBD2 (5 bases). Germline V gives CDR1 SNHLY, CDR2 FYNNEI. V was trimmed by 2 bases and J by 10 bases, leaving 15 bases between them. CDR3 size: 14 residues. CDR3 bases: TGTGCCAGCAGTGAATGGGTCGGGAAGTCCGAGCAGTTCTTC. It yields the protein CASSEWVGKSEQFF.

V is TRBV6-6 and J is TRBJ2-1; D is undetermined. The length of the CDR3 is 12 residues. Germline V CDR1 and CDR2: MNHNY, SVGAGI (reference sequence). Trimming stripped 0 bases from V and 9 bases from J, with 6 bases between. The CDR3 DNA reads TGTGCCAGCAGTTACTCAAAGCCTGAGCAGTTCTTC. It specifies CASSYSKPEQFF.

The chain joins TRBV29-1 to TRBJ1-1; weak D call: TRBD1 (6 bases). Germline CDR1 reads SQVTM; CDR2 reads ANQGSEA. V was shortened by 0 bases and J by 11 bases, with 22 bases between the two germline ends. This CDR3 has 15 amino acids. CDR3 region: CSVEDQWSRGEDAFF. CDR3 sequence (DNA): TGCAGCGTTGAAGATCAATGGAGCAGGGGCGAGGATGCTTTCTTT.

V is TRBV5-1 and J is TRBJ2-5; 8 bases agree with TRBD1. This CDR3 region has 13 residues. Germline values: CDR1 SGHRS, CDR2 YFSETQ. The trim removed 2 bases at V and 3 bases at J, leaving 0 bases unmatched. CDR3: CASSLQGEETQYF. Here the CDR3 DNA reads TGCGCCAGCAGCTTACAGGGGGAAGAGACCCAGTACTTC. The variable domain in full, completed from reference TRBV5-1 and TRBJ2-5, reads KAGVTQTPRYLIKTRGQQVTLSCSPISGHRSVSWYQQTPGQGLQFLFEYFSETQRNKGNFPGRFSGRQFSNSRSEMNVSTLELGDSALYLCASSLQGEETQYFGPGTRLLVL.

J is TRBJ2-7 and V is TRBV11-2; unclear D gene. V was trimmed by 2 bases and J by 6 bases, leaving 14 bases between them. Germline CDR1 reads SGHAT; CDR2 reads FQNNGV. CDR3 length: 14 residues. The CDR3 protein is CASSLLTRVGEQYF. The CDR3, as DNA: TGTGCCAGCAGCTTACTTACCCGGGTTGGCGAGCAGTACTTC.

The chain recombines TRBV7-3 with TRBJ2-3; D might be TRBD2 (7 bases). The CDR3 sequence is 15 residues long. Trimming pared 5 bases from V and 3 bases from J, leaving 15 bases between. CDR1 is SGHTA, CDR2 FQGTGA, per germline. The CDR3 coding sequence is TGTGCCAGCAGCCCTGGGGGGGGGCCAACAGATACGCAGTATTTT. It encodes CASSPGGGPTDTQYF.

The chain is built from TRBV27 and TRBJ2-6; TRBD1 matches at 11 bases. Germline V gives CDR1 MNHEY, CDR2 SMNVEV (reference sequence). Trimming cost V 5 bases and J 1 base; bases outside gene matches: 7. The CDR3 runs to 18 residues. The DNA for the CDR3 is TGTGCCAGCAGTCCGTGGGACAGGGGGGTTTCTGGGGCCAACGTCCTGACTTTC. This codes for CASSPWDRGVSGANVLTF.

This chain joins TRBV9 and TRBJ2-5; TRBD2 aligns across 8 bases. With V trimmed by 3 bases and J by 0 bases, 10 bases remained unmatched. Germline values: CDR1 SGDLS, CDR2 YYNGEE. CDR3 length equals 17 residues. The DNA for the CDR3 is TGTGCCAGCAGCGACTTCCCCCGGGAGGGAGACCAAGAGACCCAGTACTTC. Translated: CASSDFPREGDQETQYF.

Worth noting for this clone: Other DNA sequences from this sample encode an identical CDR3 as well. The chain has TRBV11-2 and TRBJ2-7; D remains unclear. Trimming removed 1 base from V and 1 base from J, with 8 bases in between. Per germline, CDR1 SGHAT and CDR2 FQNNGV. The CDR3 is made up of 14 amino acids. CDR3 bases: TGTGCCAGCAGCTTAGGGGCTGGGTCCTACGAGCAGTACTTC. Translation gives CASSLGAGSYEQYF.

V usage is TRBV4-3 and J usage is TRBJ1-3, with D hard to call. CDR1 is LGHNA and CDR2 is YSLEER in the germline V gene. V lost 0 bases and J 2 bases, leaving 2 bases between the germline ends. The CDR3 covers 13 residues. Here the CDR3 reads CASSQDTGNTIYF. The CDR3 DNA reads as TGCGCCAGCAGCCAAGACACTGGAAACACCATATATTTT.